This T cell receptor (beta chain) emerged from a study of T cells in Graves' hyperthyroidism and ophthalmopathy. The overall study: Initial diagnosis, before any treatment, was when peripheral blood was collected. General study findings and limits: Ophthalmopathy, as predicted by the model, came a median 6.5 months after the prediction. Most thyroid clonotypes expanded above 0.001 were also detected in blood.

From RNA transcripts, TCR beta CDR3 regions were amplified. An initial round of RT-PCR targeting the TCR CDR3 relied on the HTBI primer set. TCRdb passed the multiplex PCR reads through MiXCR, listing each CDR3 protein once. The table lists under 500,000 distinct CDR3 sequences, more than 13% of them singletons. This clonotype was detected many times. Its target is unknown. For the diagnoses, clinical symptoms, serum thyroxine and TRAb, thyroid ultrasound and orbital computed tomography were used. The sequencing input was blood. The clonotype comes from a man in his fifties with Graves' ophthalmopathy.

CDR3 nucleotides: TGTGCCAGCAGTGACAGGGGTTTCGTTATTGCTTTCTTT. Its protein product is CASSDRGFVIAFF. The chain joins TRBV2 to TRBJ1-1; tentatively, D is TRBD1 (6 bases). Trimming stripped 3 bases from V and 11 bases from J, with 16 bases between. Per germline, CDR1 SNHLY and CDR2 FYNNEI. The CDR3 consists of 13 residues.